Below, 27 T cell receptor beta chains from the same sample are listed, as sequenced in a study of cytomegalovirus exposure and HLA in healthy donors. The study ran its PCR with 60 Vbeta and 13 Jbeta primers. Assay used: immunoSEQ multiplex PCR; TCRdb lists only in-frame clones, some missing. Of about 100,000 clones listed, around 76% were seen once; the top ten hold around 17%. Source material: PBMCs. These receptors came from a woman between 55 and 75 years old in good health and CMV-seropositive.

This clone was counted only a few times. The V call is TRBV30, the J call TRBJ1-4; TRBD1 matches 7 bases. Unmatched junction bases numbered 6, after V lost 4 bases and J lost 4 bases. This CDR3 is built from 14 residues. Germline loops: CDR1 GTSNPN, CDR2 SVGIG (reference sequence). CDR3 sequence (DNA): TGTGCCTGGAAAAGACAGGGATTTAATGAAAAACTGTTTTTT. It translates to CAWKRQGFNEKLFF.

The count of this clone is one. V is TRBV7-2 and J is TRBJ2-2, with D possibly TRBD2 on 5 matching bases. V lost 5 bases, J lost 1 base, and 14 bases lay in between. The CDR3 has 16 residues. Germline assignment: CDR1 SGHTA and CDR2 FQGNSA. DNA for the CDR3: TGTGCCAGCAGCCTGGCGGCAGCGGTGAACACCGGGGAGCTGTTTTTT. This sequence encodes CASSLAAAVNTGELFF. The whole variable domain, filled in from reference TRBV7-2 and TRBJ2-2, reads GAGVSQSPSNKVTEKGKDVELRCDPISGHTALYWYRQSLGQGLEFLIYFQGNSAPDKSGLPSDRFSAERTGGSVSTLTIQRTQQEDSAVYLCASSLAAAVNTGELFFGEGSRLTVL.

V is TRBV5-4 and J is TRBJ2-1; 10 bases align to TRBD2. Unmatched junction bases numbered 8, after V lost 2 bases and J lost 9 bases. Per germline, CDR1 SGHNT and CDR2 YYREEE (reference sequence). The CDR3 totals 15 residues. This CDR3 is CASSFPGLAAREQFF. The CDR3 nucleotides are TGTGCCAGCAGCTTCCCCGGACTAGCGGCCCGTGAGCAGTTCTTC.

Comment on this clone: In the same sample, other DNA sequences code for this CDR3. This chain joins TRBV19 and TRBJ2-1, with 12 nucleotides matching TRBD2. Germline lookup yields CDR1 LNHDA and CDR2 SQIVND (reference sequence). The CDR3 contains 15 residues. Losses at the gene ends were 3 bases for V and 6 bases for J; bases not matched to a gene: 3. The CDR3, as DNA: TGTGCCAGTAGTATCCTAGCGGGAGGGCCCAATGAGCAGTTCTTC. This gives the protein CASSILAGGPNEQFF.

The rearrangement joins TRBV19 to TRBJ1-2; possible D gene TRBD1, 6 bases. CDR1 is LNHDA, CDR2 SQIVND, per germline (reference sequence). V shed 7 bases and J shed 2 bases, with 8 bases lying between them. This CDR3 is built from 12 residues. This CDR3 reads CASTTGNYGYTF. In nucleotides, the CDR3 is TGTGCCAGTACTACAGGGAACTATGGCTACACCTTC.

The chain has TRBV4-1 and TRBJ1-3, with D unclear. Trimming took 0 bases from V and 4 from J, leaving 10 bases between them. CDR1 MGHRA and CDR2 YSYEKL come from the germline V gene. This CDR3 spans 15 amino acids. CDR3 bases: TGCGCCAGCAGCCAAGATTCCACTGAAGGAAACACCATATATTTT. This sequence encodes CASSQDSTEGNTIYF.

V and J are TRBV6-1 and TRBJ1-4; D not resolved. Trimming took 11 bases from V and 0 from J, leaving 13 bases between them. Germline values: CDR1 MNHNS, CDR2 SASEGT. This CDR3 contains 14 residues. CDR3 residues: CAAQTGATNEKLFF. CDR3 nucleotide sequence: TGTGCCGCTCAGACCGGGGCAACTAATGAAAAACTGTTTTTT.

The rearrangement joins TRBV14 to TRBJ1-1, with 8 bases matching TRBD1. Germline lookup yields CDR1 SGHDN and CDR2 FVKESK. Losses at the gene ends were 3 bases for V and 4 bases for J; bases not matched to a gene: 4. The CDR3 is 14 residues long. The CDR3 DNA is TGTGCCAGCAGCCACAGGGGGCGGGGCACTGAAGCTTTCTTT. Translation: CASSHRGRGTEAFF.

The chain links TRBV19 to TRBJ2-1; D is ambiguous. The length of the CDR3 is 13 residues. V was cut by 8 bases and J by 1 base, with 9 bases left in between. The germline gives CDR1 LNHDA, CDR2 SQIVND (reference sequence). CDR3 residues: CASAVDSYNEQFF. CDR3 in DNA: TGTGCCAGTGCGGTTGATTCCTACAATGAGCAGTTCTTC.

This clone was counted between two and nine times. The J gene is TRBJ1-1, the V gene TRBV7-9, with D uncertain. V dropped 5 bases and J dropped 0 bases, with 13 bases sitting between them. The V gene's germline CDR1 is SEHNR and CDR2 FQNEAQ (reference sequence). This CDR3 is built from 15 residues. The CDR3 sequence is CASSLPGTMNTEAFF. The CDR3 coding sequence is TGTGCCAGCAGCCTACCGGGAACCATGAACACTGAAGCTTTCTTT.

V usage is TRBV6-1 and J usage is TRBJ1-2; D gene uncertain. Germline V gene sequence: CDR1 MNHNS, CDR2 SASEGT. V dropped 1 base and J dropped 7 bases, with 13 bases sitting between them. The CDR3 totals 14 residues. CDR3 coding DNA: TGTGCCAGCAGTGAAGATCCCCTTAGCGGTGGCTACACCTTC. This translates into CASSEDPLSGGYTF.

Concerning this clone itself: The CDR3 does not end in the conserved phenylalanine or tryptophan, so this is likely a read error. CDR3 bases: TGTGCCAGCAGCTTGGGCCTCGGGACAGCTAGCAATCAGCCCCAGCATCTT. Translating it yields CASSLGLGTASNQPQHL. The chain recombines TRBV5-6 with TRBJ1-5, with TRBD1 matching over 7 bases. The CDR3 spans 17 residues. Germline loops: CDR1 SGHDT, CDR2 YYEEEE. V gave up 0 bases and J gave up 0 bases; unmatched junction bases: 6.

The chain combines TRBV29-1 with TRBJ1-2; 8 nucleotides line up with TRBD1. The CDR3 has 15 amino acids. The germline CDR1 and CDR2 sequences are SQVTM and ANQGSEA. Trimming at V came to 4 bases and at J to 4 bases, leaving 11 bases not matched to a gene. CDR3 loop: CSVGGTGPGGYGYTF. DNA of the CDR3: TGCAGCGTTGGGGGGACAGGCCCTGGTGGCTATGGCTACACCTTC.

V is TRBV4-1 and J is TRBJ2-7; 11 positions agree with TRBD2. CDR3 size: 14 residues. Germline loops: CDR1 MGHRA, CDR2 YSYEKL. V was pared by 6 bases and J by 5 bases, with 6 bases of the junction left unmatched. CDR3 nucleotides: TGCGCCAGCAGTCACATTAGCGGGAGGGACGAGCAGTACTTC. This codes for CASSHISGRDEQYF.

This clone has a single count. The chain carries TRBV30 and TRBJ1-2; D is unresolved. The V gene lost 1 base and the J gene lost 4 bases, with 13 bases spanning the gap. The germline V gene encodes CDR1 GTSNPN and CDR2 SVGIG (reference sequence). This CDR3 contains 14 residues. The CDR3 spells CAWSAIQTFYGYTF. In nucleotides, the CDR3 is TGTGCCTGGAGTGCAATACAGACCTTCTATGGCTACACCTTC.

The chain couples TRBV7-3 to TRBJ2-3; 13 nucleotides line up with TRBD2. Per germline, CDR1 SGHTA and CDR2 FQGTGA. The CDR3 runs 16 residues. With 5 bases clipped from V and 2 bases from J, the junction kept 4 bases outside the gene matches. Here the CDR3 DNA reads TGTGCCAGCAGCCCTGGACTAGCGGGGGTCACAGATACGCAGTATTTT. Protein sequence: CASSPGLAGVTDTQYF.

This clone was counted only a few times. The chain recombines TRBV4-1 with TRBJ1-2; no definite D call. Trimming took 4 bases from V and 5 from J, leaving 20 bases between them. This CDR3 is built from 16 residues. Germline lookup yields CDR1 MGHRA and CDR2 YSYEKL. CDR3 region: CASSPEGGNSPYGYTF. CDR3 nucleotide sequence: TGCGCCAGCAGCCCCGAGGGAGGGAACTCCCCTTATGGCTACACCTTC.

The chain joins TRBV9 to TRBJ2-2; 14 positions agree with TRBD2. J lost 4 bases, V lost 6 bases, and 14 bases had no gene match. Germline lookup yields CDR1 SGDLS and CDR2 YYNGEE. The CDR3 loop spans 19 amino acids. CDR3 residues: CASTRKPGLAGESTGELFF. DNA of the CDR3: TGTGCCAGCACCCGGAAGCCGGGACTAGCGGGAGAAAGCACCGGGGAGCTGTTTTTT.

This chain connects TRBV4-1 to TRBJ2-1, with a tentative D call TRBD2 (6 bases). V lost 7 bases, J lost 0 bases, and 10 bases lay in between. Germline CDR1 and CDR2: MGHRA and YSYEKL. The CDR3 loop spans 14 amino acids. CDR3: CASNLGGSYNEQFF. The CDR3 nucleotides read TGCGCCAGCAACCTGGGGGGCTCCTACAATGAGCAGTTCTTC.

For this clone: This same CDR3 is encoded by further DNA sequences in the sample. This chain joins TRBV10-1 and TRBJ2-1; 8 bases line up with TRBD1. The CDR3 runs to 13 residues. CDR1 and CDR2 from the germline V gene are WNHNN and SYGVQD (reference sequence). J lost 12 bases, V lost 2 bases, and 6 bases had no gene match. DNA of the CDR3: TGCGCCAGCAGTGAGGTCCAGGGGGCTCGGCAGTTCTTC. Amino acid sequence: CASSEVQGARQFF.

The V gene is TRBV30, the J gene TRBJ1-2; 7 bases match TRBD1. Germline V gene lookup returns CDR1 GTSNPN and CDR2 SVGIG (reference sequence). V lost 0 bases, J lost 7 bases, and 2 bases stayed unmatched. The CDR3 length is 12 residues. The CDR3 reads CAWSVQGSGYTF. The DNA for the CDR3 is TGTGCCTGGAGTGTACAGGGGTCTGGCTACACCTTC.

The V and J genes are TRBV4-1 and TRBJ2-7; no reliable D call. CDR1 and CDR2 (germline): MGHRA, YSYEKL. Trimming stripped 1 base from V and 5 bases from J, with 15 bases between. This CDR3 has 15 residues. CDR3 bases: TGCGCCAGCAGCCAAGCTTTAGCAACGTTAAACGAGCAGTACTTC. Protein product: CASSQALATLNEQYF.

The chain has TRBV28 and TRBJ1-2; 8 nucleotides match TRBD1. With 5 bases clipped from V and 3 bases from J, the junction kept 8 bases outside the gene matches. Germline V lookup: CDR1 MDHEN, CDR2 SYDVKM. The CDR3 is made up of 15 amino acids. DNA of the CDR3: TGTGCCAGCAGTAACTCAGGGGGCTTTTACTATGGCTACACCTTC. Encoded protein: CASSNSGGFYYGYTF.

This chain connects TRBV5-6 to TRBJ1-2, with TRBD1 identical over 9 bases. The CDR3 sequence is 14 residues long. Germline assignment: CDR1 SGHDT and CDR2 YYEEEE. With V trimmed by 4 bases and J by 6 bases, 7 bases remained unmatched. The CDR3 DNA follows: TGTGCCAGCAGCACAGACAGGGGGACCCATGGCTACACCTTC. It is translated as CASSTDRGTHGYTF.

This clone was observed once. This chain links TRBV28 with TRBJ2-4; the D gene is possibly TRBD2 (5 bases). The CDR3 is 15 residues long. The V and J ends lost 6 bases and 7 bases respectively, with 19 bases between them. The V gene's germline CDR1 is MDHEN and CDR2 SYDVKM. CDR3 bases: TGTGCCAGCAGACTAGAGGGCACCTCGTGGAACATTCAGTACTTC. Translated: CASRLEGTSWNIQYF.

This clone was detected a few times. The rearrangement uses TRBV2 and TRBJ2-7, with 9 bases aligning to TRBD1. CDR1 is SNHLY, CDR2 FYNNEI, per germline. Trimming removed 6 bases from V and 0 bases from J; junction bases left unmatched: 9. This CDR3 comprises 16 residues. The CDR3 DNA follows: TGTGCCAGCAGAGCCCTTGGGGGACAGGGCTCCTACGAGCAGTACTTC. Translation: CASRALGGQGSYEQYF.

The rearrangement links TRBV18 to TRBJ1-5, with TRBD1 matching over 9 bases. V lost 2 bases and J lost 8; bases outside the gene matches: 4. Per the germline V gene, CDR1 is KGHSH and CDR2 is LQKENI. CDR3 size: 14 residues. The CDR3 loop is CASSPGQGREPQHF. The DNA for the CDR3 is TGTGCCAGCTCACCAGGACAGGGGAGGGAGCCCCAGCATTTT.